In its sample, the clone carrying this TCR beta chain was seen a few times. Its specificity is unknown. This sample was included in a study of response to subunit inactivated influenza vaccine. TCRdb itself ran the RT-PCR reads through MiXCR, one entry per CDR3 protein. The table shows some 600,000 distinct CDR3 sequences, with 12% to 15% occurring only once. The study's findings and limits: Few new T cells, the authors suggested, are recruited by each seasonal influenza vaccination.

Germline loops: CDR1 SGDLS, CDR2 YYNGEE. The germline V and J ends were trimmed by 4 bases and 13 bases, with 18 bases remaining between them. This CDR3 contains 13 residues. The clonotype comes from a man aged 50-59 years who received an inactivated influenza vaccine. This sequence joins TRBV9 and TRBJ2-1, with a weak D call TRBD1 (6 bases). Source: PBMCs from blood, taken 14 days before vaccination. CDR3 amino acids: CASSLILGTHQFF. CDR3 nucleotide sequence: TGTGCCAGCAGCCTAATCTTGGGGACACATCAGTTCTTC.